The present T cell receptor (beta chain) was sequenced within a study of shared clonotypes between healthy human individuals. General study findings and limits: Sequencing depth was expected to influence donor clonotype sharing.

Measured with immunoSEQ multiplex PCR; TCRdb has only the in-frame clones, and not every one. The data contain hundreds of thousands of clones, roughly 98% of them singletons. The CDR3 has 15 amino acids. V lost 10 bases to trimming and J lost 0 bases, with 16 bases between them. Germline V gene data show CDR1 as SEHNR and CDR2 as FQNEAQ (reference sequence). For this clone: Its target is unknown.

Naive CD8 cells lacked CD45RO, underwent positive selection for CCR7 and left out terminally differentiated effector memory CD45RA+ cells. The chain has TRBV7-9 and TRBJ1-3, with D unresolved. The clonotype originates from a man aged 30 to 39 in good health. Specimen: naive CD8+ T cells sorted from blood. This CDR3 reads CATYVQSLSGNTIYF. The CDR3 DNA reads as TGTGCCACCTACGTCCAGTCCCTCTCTGGAAACACCATATATTTT.